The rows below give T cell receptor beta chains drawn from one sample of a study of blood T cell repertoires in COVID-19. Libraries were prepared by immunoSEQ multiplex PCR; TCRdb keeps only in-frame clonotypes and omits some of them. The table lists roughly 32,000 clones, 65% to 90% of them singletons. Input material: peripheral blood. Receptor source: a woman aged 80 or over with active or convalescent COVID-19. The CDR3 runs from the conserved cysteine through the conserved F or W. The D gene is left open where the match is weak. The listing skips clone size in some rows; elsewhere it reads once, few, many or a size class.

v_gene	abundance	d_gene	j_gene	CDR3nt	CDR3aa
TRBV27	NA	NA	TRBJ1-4	TGTGCCAGCAGTTTATCCGCGGGGGGCAGGGGAAAACTGTTTTTT	CASSLSAGGRGKLFF
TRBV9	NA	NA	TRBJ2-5	TGTGCCAGCAGCGTAGGACCCACAGGGCGGGAGACCCAGTACTTC	CASSVGPTGRETQYF
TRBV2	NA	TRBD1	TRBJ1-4	TGTGCCAGCAGTGGAACCGGGACAGCTAATGAAAAACTGTTTTTT	CASSGTGTANEKLFF
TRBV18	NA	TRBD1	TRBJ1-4	TGTGCCAGCTCACCCTATCCGGGACAGGTTACCGGGACTAATGAAAAACTGTTTTTT	CASSPYPGQVTGTNEKLFF
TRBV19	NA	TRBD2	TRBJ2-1	TGTGCCAGTAGATCTAGCGGGAGTATAGGACACAATGAGCAGTTCTTC	CASRSSGSIGHNEQFF
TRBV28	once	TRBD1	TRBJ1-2	TGTGCCAGCAGTCTACCCTCGGACAGGGGGCGAGGTGGCTACACCTTC	CASSLPSDRGRGGYTF
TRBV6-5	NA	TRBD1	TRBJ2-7	TGTGCCAGCAGTTTACTAATTCCGGGACAGAACTACGAGCAGTACTTC	CASSLLIPGQNYEQYF
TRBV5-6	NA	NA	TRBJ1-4	TGTGCCAGCAGCTTGAGGGAGGGGGGTGAAAAACTGTTTTTT	CASSLREGGEKLFF
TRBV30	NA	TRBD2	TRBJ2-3	TGTGCCTGGGGACTAGCGGGGGGGCCAGATACGCAGTATTTT	CAWGLAGGPDTQYF
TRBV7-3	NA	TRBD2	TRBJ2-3	TGTGCCAGCAGGCGGGGGGCAGGAGATACGCAGTATTTT	CASRRGAGDTQYF
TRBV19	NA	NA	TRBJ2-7	TGTGCCAGTAGTCCCCAGGTTGCCTACGAGCAGTACTTC	CASSPQVAYEQYF
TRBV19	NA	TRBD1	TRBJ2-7	TGTGCCAGTAGTACACGGACAGGGGGCAGAGGAGAGCAGTACTTC	CASSTRTGGRGEQYF
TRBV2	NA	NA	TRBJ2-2	TGTGCCAGCAGTGAACAGGGACTCAAGAACACCGGGGAGCTGTTTTTT	CASSEQGLKNTGELFF
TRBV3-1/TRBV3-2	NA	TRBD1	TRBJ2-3	TGTGCCAGCAGCCGCCCACCGGGACAGGGAGCAGATACGCAGTATTTT	CASSRPPGQGADTQYF
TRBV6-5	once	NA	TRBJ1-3	TGTGCCAGCAGTTACTCGGGGGGGCTCCCTGGAAACACCATATATTTT	CASSYSGGLPGNTIYF
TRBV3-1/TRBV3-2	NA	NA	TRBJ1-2	TGTGCCAGCAGCCCTCTGGGAGGGGTCTATGGCTACACCTTC	CASSPLGGVYGYTF
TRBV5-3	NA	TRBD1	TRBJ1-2	TGTGCCAGAAGCTTGGTCCCAGGGGGGTGGTCTTATGGCTACACCTTC	CARSLVPGGWSYGYTF